This TCR beta chain derives from a study of blood T cell repertoires in COVID-19. Deletions cut 2 bases from V and 5 bases from J, with 9 bases between. Per germline, CDR1 SGHTA and CDR2 FQGNSA. The CDR3 extends over 14 amino acids. Profiling relied on immunoSEQ multiplex PCR, and the TCRdb table lists in-frame clones only, not all of them. The data contain about 180,000 clones, around 83% of them seen just once; the ten biggest clones take up about 1.6%. This TCR derives from a human donor in a cohort sampled during active COVID-19. What was sequenced was peripheral blood. The chain couples TRBV7-2 to TRBJ1-4; D remains ambiguous. CDR3 protein: CASSLPSSNEKLFF. CDR3 DNA sequence: TGTGCCAGCAGCTTACCGTCGTCCAATGAAAAACTGTTTTTT.